This is a list of T cell receptor beta chains from one sample in a study of OX40 agonist ivuxolimab in advanced cancers. Method: immunoSEQ multiplex PCR; TCRdb's copy keeps in-frame clones and lacks some. The sample comprises roughly 70,000 clones, around 90% of which are singletons, and 2.8% rests with the top ten. The sequenced sample was CD4+ or CD8+ T cells sorted from blood, obtained in a trial of the OX40 agonist ivuxolimab. Receptors were obtained from an adult with an advanced solid tumor such as melanoma, head and neck, liver or kidney cancer. Both conserved end residues are part of each CDR3. Each record gives: V gene, CDR3 protein.

>TRBV7-8
CASSFSDTRGEAFF
>TRBV13
CATGQGAHTGELFF
>TRBV5-5
CASSGHVTGATEAFF
>TRBV7-2
CASSSLDGLEQFF
>TRBV5-1
CASSLTGLAGSDTQYF
>TRBV2
CASSEEYGYTF
>TRBV7-9
CASSLDRGYSYKQYF
>TRBV7-9
CASSLAGTGIYEQYF
>TRBV28
CASSSLGQGAWETQYF
>TRBV4-1
CASSQPGLIYEQYF
>TRBV18
CASRGGSSYNEQFF
>TRBV19
CASSIVAGGDRSNQPQHF